The present T cell receptor (beta chain) was sequenced within a study of shared clonotypes between healthy human individuals. CDR1 PRHDT and CDR2 FYEKMQ come from the germline V gene (reference sequence). The CDR3 runs 14 residues. The J segment lost 3 bases and the V segment lost 5 bases, leaving 7 bases of the junction unmatched. Study observations and caveats: In general, naive subsets displayed greater estimated richness than memory subsets did.

A remark on this clone: Its target is not known.

In the naive CD8 group, cells lacked CD45RO and were positively selected for CCR7, so terminally differentiated effector memory CD45RA+ cells were left out. Every subset had its genomic DNA shared out evenly among several immunoSEQ plates. Clones were read by immunoSEQ multiplex PCR, and TCRdb kept only the in-frame ones, dropping some. The sample records around 600,000 clones, roughly 95% being singletons. The sequence was obtained from a woman in her twenties or thirties in good health. The sample was naive CD8+ T cells sorted from blood. This chain links TRBV13 with TRBJ2-7; 7 positions match TRBD1. CDR3 in DNA: TGTGCCAGCAGCCCCCCGGACAGGAGCTACGAGCAGTACTTC. It is translated as CASSPPDRSYEQYF.